This is a list of T cell receptor beta chains from one sample in a study of technical replicates of blood from several donors. The method was immunoSEQ multiplex PCR; TCRdb's version includes in-frame clones alone and lacks a portion of them. The repertoire consists of about 84,000 clones, with 93% occurring once and the leading ten covering 0.24%. The sample consisted of T cells isolated from PBMCs. The receptors stem from a human donor in good health. The CDR3 runs from the conserved cysteine through the conserved F or W.

j_call v_call cdr3_aa
TRBJ2-7 TRBV6-5 CASSYSLAGVGEQYF
TRBJ2-1 TRBV5-4 CASSLVGASGSGEQFF
TRBJ2-4 TRBV11-2 CASSSRQDKVRAKNIQYF
TRBJ2-4 TRBV6-6 CASNLEGTPKNIQYF
TRBJ2-3 TRBV19 CASSMSGADTQYF
TRBJ2-1 TRBV30 CAWSMGLYNEQFF
TRBJ2-1 TRBV5-1 CASSLAGNEQFF
TRBJ2-7 TRBV9 CASSAPTGSEQYF
TRBJ1-1 TRBV6-5 CASSYHRQNTEAFF
TRBJ2-3 TRBV2 CASRTVSITDTQYF
TRBJ2-7 TRBV7-9 CASSSGLAGEQYF
TRBJ2-3 TRBV27 CASRGLAVDTQYF
TRBJ1-1 TRBV9 CASSNSGGGTEAFF
TRBJ2-1 TRBV6-5 CASSSGLAHEPFF
TRBJ2-6 TRBV28 CASSSAGSGANVLTF
TRBJ2-7 TRBV30 CAWSVGGGYEQYF
TRBJ2-7 TRBV10-2 CASRLGLAAYEQYF
TRBJ1-6 TRBV5-4 CASSASGPLASPLHF
TRBJ1-4 TRBV5-4 CASSRGEQRGEKLFF
TRBJ2-5 TRBV5-1 CASSLDLDRGQETQYF
TRBJ2-7 TRBV11-3 CASSFGTTSYYEQYF
TRBJ2-7 TRBV18 CASSPGVQGYEQYF
TRBJ2-1 TRBV7-6 CASSSLAGSYNEQFF
TRBJ1-2 TRBV7-6 CASSPRQGVRSGYTF
TRBJ1-2 TRBV29-1 CSVEQRLGYTF
TRBJ2-1 TRBV5-1 CASSFPRTGVDNEQFF
TRBJ2-3 TRBV19 CASSVNRGTDTQYF
TRBJ2-1 TRBV5-1 CASSRGVGEILFF
TRBJ1-2 TRBV21-1 CPHRARGRHGYTF
TRBJ1-1 TRBV2 CASSPMTPMNTEAFF
TRBJ1-5 TRBV7-8 CASSLYQGTDQPQHF
TRBJ2-6 TRBV2 CASSPTGGSGANVLTF
TRBJ2-3 TRBV30 CAWRGYYRGLVDTQYF
TRBJ2-2 TRBV6-4 CASRATGDRGRTGELFF
TRBJ2-1 TRBV4-1 CASSQLADYNEQFF
TRBJ2-5 TRBV5-8 CASSFTSEETQYF
TRBJ1-2 TRBV27 CARTQGEGYTF
TRBJ2-1 TRBV10-3 CAISESGLGDNEQFF
TRBJ2-1 TRBV9 CASSASGGVNEQFF
TRBJ2-1 TRBV19 CASSDRGYNEQFF
TRBJ2-7 TRBV19 CASIATPGTGGHEQYF
TRBJ2-5 TRBV11-2 CASSSQGTTLETQYF
TRBJ2-3 TRBV5-1 CASSFSGTPSTDTQYF